Reported below is one T cell receptor beta chain. The data were obtained in a study of blood T cell repertoires in COVID-19. TCRdb's copy holds only in-frame clones and misses some; the assay was immunoSEQ multiplex PCR. The sample yields 200,000 to 250,000 clones, about 85% seen once. Germline V gene data show CDR1 as SGHRS and CDR2 as YFSETQ. The CDR3 sequence is 14 residues long. Trimming at V came to 1 base and at J to 4 bases, leaving 2 bases not matched to a gene. Sequenced sample: peripheral blood. This receptor was obtained from a woman at least 80 years old with active or convalescent COVID-19. V usage is TRBV5-1 and J usage is TRBJ2-3; 8 bases align to TRBD2. The chain's CDR3 is CASSLLLAADTQYF. The DNA for the CDR3 is TGCGCCAGCAGCTTGTTACTAGCGGCAGATACGCAGTATTTT. The whole variable domain, remainder taken from reference TRBV5-1 and TRBJ2-3, is KAGVTQTPRYLIKTRGQQVTLSCSPISGHRSVSWYQQTPGQGLQFLFEYFSETQRNKGNFPGRFSGRQFSNSRSEMNVSTLELGDSALYLCASSLLLAADTQYFGPGTRLTVL.